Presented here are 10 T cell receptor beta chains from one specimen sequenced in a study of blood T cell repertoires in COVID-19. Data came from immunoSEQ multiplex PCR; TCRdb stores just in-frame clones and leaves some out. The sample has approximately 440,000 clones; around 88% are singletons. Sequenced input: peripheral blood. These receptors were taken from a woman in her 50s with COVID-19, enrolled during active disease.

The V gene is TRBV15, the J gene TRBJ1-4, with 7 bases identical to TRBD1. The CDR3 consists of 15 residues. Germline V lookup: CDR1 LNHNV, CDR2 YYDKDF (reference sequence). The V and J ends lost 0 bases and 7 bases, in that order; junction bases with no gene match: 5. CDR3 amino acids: CATSRDAAGGEKLFF. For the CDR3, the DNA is TGTGCCACCAGCAGAGATGCGGCAGGGGGTGAAAAACTGTTTTTT.

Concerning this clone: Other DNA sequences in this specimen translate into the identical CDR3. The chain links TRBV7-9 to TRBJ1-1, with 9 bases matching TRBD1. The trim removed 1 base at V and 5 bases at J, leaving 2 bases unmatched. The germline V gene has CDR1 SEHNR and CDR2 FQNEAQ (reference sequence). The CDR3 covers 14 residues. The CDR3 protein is CASSLGTGVTEAFF. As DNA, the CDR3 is TGTGCCAGCAGCTTAGGGACAGGGGTGACTGAAGCTTTCTTT. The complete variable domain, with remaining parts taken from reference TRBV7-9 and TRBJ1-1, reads DTGVSQNPRHKITKRGQNVTFRCDPISEHNRLYWYRQTLGQGPEFLTYFQNEAQLEKSRLLSDRFSAERPKGSFSTLEIQRTEQGDSAMYLCASSLGTGVTEAFFGQGTRLTVV.

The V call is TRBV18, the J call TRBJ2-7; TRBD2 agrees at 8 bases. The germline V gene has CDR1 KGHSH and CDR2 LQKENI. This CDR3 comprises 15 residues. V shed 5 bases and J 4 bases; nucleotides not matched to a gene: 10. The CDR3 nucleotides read TGTGCCAGCTCAGCCGGTCCGGGAGGGGATTACGAGCAGTACTTC. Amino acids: CASSAGPGGDYEQYF.

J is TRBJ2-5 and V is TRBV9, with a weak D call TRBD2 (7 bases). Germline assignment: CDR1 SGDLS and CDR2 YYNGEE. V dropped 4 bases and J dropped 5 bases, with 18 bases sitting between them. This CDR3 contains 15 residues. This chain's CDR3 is CASSPDLRGGETQYF. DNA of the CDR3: TGTGCCAGCAGCCCGGACCTCAGGGGAGGGGAGACCCAGTACTTC.

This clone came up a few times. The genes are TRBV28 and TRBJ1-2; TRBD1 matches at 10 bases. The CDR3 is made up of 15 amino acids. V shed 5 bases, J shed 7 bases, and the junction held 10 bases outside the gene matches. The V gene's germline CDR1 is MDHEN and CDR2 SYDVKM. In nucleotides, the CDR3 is TGTGCCAGCAGTGTCGGGGGACAGGGGCTCTCTGGCTACACCTTC. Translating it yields CASSVGGQGLSGYTF.

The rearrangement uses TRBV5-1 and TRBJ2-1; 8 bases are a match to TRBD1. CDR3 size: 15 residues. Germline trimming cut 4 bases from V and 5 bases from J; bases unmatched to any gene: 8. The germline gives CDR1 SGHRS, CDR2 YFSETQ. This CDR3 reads CASSPRTGQNNEQFF. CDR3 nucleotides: TGCGCCAGCAGCCCCCGGACAGGGCAAAACAATGAGCAGTTCTTC.

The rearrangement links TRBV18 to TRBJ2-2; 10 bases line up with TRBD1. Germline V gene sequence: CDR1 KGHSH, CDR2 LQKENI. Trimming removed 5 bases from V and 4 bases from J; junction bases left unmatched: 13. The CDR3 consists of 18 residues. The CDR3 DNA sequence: TGTGCCAGCTCATTGCGTAGACCGGGACAGGGGTTCACCGGGGAGCTGTTTTTT. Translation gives CASSLRRPGQGFTGELFF.

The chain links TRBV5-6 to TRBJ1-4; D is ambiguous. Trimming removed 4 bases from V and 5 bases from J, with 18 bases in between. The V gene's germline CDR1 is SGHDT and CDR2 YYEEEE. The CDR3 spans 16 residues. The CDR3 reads CASSPRVGLSNEKLFF. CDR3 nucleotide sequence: TGTGCCAGCAGCCCCCGAGTTGGGCTTTCAAATGAAAAACTGTTTTTT. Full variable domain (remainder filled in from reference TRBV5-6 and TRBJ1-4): DAGVTQSPTHLIKTRGQQVTLRCSPKSGHDTVSWYQQALGQGPQFIFQYYEEEERQRGNFPDRFSGHQFPNYSSELNVNALLLGDSALYLCASSPRVGLSNEKLFFGSGTQLSVL.

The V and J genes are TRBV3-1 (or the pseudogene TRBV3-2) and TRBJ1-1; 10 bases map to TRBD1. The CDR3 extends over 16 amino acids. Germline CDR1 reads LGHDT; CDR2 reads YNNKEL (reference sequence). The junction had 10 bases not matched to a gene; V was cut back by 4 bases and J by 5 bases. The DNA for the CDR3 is TGTGCCAGCAGCCGTCCCCCGGGACAGGGGTCGACTGAAGCTTTCTTT. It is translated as CASSRPPGQGSTEAFF.

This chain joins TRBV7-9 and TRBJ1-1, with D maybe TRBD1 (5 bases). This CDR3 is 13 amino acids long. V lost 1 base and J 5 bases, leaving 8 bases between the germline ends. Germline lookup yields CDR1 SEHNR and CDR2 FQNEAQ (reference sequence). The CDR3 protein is CASSLERGTEAFF. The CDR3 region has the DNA TGTGCCAGCAGCTTAGAGCGGGGGACTGAAGCTTTCTTT.